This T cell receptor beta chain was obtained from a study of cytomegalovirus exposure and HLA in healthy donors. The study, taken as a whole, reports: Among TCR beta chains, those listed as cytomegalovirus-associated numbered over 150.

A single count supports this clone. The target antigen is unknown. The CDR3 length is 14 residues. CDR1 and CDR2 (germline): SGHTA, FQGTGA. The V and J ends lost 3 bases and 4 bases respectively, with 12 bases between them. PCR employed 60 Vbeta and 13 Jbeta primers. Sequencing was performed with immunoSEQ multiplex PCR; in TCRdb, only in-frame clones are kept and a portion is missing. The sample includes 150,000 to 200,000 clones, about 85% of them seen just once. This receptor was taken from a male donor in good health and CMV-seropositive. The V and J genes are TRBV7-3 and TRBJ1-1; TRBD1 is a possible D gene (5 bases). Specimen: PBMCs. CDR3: CASSFGGSGTEAFF. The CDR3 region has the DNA TGTGCCAGCAGCTTTGGGGGGTCGGGCACTGAAGCTTTCTTT.